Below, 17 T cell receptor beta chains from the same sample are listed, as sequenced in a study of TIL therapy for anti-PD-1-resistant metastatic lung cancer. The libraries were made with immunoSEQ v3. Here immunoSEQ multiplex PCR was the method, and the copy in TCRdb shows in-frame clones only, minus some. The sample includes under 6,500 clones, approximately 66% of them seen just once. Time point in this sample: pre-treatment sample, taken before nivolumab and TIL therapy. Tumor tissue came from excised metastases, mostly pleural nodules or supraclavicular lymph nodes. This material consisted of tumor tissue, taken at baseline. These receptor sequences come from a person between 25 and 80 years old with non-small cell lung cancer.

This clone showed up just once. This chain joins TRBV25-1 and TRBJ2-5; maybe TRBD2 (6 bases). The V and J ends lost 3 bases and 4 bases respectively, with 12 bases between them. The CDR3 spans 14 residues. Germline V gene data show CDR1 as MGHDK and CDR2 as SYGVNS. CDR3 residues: CASSDRLGGETQYF. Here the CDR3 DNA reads TGTGCCAGCAGTGACCGACTGGGGGGAGAGACCCAGTACTTC.

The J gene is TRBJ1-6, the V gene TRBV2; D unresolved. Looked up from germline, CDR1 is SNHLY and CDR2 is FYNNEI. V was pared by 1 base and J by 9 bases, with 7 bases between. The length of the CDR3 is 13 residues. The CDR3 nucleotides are TGTGCCAGCAGTGAAGTTCTGGGTTCACCCCTCCACTTT. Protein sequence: CASSEVLGSPLHF.

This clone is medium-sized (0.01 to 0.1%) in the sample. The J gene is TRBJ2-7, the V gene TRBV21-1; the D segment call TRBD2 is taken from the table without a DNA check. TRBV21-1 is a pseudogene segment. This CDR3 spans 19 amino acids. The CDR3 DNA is TGTGCCAGCAGCAAAGCGGTTAGACTAGCGGAATTCCTTACCTACGAGCAGTACGTC. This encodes CASSKAVRLAEFLTYEQYV.

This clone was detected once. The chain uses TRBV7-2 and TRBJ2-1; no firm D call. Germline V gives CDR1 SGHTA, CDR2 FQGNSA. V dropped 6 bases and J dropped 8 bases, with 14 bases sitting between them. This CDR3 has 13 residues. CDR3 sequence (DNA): TGTGCCAGCAGTCCCTTGAGAGGCCATGAGCAGTTCTTC. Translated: CASSPLRGHEQFF. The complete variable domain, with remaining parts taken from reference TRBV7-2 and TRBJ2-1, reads GAGVSQSPSNKVTEKGKDVELRCDPISGHTALYWYRQSLGQGLEFLIYFQGNSAPDKSGLPSDRFSAERTGGSVSTLTIQRTQQEDSAVYLCASSPLRGHEQFFGPGTRLTVL.

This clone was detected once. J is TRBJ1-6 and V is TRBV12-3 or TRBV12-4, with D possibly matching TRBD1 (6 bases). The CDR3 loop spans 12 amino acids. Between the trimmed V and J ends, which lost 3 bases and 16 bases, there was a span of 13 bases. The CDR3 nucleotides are TGTGCCAGCAGTTTTGCAGGGAGGGGGCTCCACTTT. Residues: CASSFAGRGLHF.

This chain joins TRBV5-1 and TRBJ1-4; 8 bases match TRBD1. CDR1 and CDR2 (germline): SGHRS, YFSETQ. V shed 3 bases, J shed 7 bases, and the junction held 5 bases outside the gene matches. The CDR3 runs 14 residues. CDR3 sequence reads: CASSYSGGGEKLFF. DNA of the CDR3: TGCGCCAGCAGCTACTCAGGGGGCGGTGAAAAACTGTTTTTT.

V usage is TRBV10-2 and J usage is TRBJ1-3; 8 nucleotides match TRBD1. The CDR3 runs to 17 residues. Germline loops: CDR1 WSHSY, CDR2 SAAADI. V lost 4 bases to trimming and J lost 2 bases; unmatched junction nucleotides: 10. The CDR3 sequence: CASSVKAPGQAGNTIYF. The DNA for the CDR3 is TGCGCCAGCAGTGTTAAGGCCCCGGGACAGGCTGGAAACACCATATATTTT.

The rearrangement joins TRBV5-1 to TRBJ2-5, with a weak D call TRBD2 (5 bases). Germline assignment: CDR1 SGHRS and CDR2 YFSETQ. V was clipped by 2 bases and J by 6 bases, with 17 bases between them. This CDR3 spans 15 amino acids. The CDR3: CASSLIHGGSQTQYF. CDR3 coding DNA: TGCGCCAGCAGCTTAATCCACGGAGGTAGCCAGACCCAGTACTTC.

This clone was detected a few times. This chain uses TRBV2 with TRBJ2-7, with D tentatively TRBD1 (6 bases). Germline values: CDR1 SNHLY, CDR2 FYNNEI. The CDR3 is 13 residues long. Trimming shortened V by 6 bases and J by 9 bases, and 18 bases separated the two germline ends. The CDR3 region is CASRRTDSGPQYF. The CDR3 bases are TGTGCCAGCAGGCGGACAGATTCGGGACCGCAGTACTTC.

The DNA of the CDR3 is TGTGCCAGCAGTTTACGGGGGGCAGATACGCAGTATTTT. Amino acids: CASSLRGADTQYF. This rearrangement joins TRBV12-3 or TRBV12-4 to TRBJ2-3; 7 bases align to TRBD2. Losses at the gene ends were 2 bases for V and 4 bases for J; bases not matched to a gene: 0. The CDR3 runs 13 residues.

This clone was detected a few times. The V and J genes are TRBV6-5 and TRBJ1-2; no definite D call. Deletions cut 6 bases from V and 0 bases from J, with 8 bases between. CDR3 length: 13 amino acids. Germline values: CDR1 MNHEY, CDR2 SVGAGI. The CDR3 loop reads CASRGNSNYGYTF. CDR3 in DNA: TGTGCCAGCAGGGGGAACTCTAACTATGGCTACACCTTC.

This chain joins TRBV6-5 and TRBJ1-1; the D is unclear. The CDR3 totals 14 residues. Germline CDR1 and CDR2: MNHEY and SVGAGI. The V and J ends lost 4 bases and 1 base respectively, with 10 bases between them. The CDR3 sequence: CASSSPARNTEAFF. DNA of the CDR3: TGTGCCAGCAGTTCGCCAGCTAGGAACACTGAAGCTTTCTTT.

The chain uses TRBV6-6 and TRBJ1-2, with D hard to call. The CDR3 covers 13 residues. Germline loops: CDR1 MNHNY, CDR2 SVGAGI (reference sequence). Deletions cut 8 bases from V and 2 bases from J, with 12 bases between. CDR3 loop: CASAPQSNYGYTF. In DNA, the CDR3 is TGTGCCAGCGCCCCACAGTCCAACTATGGCTACACCTTC.

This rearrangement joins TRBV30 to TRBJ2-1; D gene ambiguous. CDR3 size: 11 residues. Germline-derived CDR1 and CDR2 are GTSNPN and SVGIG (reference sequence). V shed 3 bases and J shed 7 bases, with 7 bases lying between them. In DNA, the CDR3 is TGTGCCTGGAGCTTCTATAATGAGCAGTTCTTC. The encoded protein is CAWSFYNEQFF.

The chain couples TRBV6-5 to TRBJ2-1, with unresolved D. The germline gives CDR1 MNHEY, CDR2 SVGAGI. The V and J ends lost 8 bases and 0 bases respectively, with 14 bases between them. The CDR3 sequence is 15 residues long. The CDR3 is CASVTGKASYNEQFF. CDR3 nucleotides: TGTGCCAGCGTGACGGGCAAAGCCTCCTACAATGAGCAGTTCTTC.

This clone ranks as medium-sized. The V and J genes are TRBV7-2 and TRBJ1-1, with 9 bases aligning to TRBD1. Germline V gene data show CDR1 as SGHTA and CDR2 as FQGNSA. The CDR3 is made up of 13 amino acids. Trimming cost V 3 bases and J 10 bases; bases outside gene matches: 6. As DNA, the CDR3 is TGTGCCAGCAGCTTCGGGGGACAGGGTTTAGCTTTCTTT. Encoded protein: CASSFGGQGLAFF.

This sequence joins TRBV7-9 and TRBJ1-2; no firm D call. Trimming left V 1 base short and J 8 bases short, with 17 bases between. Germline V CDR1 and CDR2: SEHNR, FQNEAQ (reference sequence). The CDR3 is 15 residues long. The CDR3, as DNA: TGTGCCAGCAGCTTAGATAGCTTAGGGAGAGGAGGCTACACCTTC. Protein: CASSLDSLGRGGYTF.